This T cell receptor (beta chain) comes out of a study of response to subunit inactivated influenza vaccine. This CDR3 contains 19 residues. V trimming: 0 bases; J trimming: 4 bases; junction bases outside the gene matches: 9. Germline values: CDR1 MNHEY, CDR2 SMNVEV (reference sequence). TCRdb reprocessed the RT-PCR reads via MiXCR and lists one record per CDR3 protein. Here the sample spans some 480,000 distinct CDR3 sequences, around 9.9% being singletons. This clonotype was seen a handful of times. Its specificity is unknown. Regarding the study as a whole: Each seasonal influenza vaccination, the authors suggested, recruits few new T cells.

This TCR was recovered from a man between 45 and 60 years old who received an inactivated influenza vaccine. The chain recombines TRBV27 with TRBJ2-1; TRBD2 matches 13 bases. Sequencing used PBMCs from blood, obtained 40 to 50 days after vaccination. CDR3 amino acids: CASSLSSVGLAGVYNEQFF. The DNA for the CDR3 is TGTGCCAGCAGTTTATCGTCGGTAGGACTAGCGGGAGTTTACAATGAGCAGTTCTTC.